Presented here are 15 T cell receptor beta chains from one specimen sequenced in a study of T cell responses to AZD1222 COVID-19 vaccine. The protocol was immunoSEQ multiplex PCR, while the TCRdb copy is restricted to in-frame clones and leaves out a portion. Of 100,000 or so clones in the sample, around 87% are singletons; the top ten hold over 4%. The input for sequencing was peripheral blood, taken on day 0 of MenACWY control vaccination. These receptors all stem from an adult in good health.

The genes are TRBV6-6 and TRBJ1-5; D is undetermined. V shed 0 bases and J shed 0 bases, with 9 bases lying between them. The length of the CDR3 is 16 residues. Germline V lookup: CDR1 MNHNY, CDR2 SVGAGI (reference sequence). This CDR3 reads CASSYSLGISNQPQHF. The CDR3 nucleotides are TGTGCCAGCAGTTACTCGTTGGGGATTAGCAATCAGCCCCAGCATTTT.

This chain links TRBV30 with TRBJ2-1; no firm D call. Germline CDR1 is GTSNPN and CDR2 is SVGIG (reference sequence). The CDR3 extends over 14 amino acids. The germline V and J ends were trimmed by 2 bases and 0 bases, with 8 bases remaining between them. DNA of the CDR3: TGTGCCTGGAGTTGGCTAAGCTCCTACAATGAGCAGTTCTTC. Residues: CAWSWLSSYNEQFF.

The chain uses TRBV3-1 (or the pseudogene TRBV3-2) and TRBJ2-7; no firm D call. The ends were cut back, 1 base at V and 2 bases at J, with 12 bases in the middle. Germline V gives CDR1 LGHDT, CDR2 YNNKEL (reference sequence). The CDR3 loop spans 15 amino acids. The CDR3 coding sequence is TGTGCCAGCAGCCAAGCATTCAGCCCAGCCTACGAGCAGTACTTC. Translated, it gives CASSQAFSPAYEQYF.

The chain couples TRBV10-2 to TRBJ2-1, with 11 bases that match TRBD2. The CDR3 covers 15 residues. Germline loops: CDR1 WSHSY, CDR2 SAAADI. V lost 8 bases to trimming and J lost 4 bases; unmatched junction nucleotides: 7. CDR3 sequence (DNA): TGCGCCAGCCTTGACGGGACTAGCGGTTACAATGAGCAGTTCTTC. Its translation: CASLDGTSGYNEQFF.

This rearrangement joins TRBV19 to TRBJ2-5; a weak D match, TRBD2 (5 bases). CDR1 is LNHDA and CDR2 is SQIVND in the germline V gene (reference sequence). The CDR3 loop spans 15 amino acids. The V end was cut by 5 bases, the J end by 5 bases, with 18 bases between. The CDR3 reads CASSSEVGMRETQYF. The CDR3 nucleotides read TGTGCCAGTAGTTCAGAGGTCGGGATGAGGGAGACCCAGTACTTC. Supplemented by reference TRBV19 and TRBJ2-5, the full variable domain reads DGGITQSPKYLFRKEGQNVTLSCEQNLNHDAMYWYRQDPGQGLRLIYYSQIVNDFQKGDIAEGYSVSREKKESFPLTVTSAQKNPTAFYLCASSSEVGMRETQYFGPGTRLLVL.

In this sample, this clone turned up once. The chain uses TRBV29-1 and TRBJ1-6, with D maybe TRBD1 (6 bases). Between the trimmed V and J ends, which lost 7 bases and 4 bases, there was a span of 11 bases. This CDR3 contains 13 residues. The germline V gene has CDR1 SQVTM and CDR2 ANQGSEA. The CDR3 nucleotides are TGCAGCGCCAAGGGGGGTTATAATTCACCCCTCCACTTT. Translated, it gives CSAKGGYNSPLHF.

J is TRBJ1-5 and V is TRBV19; 7 bases are a match to TRBD1. This CDR3 spans 14 amino acids. V dropped 6 bases and J dropped 7; count of bases not matched to a gene: 9. CDR1 and CDR2 from the germline V gene are LNHDA and SQIVND (reference sequence). The CDR3 spells CASRKTGSDQPQHF. CDR3 in DNA: TGTGCCAGTAGAAAGACAGGGTCGGACCAGCCCCAGCATTTT. Full variable domain (missing parts from reference TRBV19 and TRBJ1-5): DGGITQSPKYLFRKEGQNVTLSCEQNLNHDAMYWYRQDPGQGLRLIYYSQIVNDFQKGDIAEGYSVSREKKESFPLTVTSAQKNPTAFYLCASRKTGSDQPQHFGDGTRLSIL.

The chain has TRBV19 and TRBJ1-1; D may be TRBD1 (5 bases). The CDR3 has 15 amino acids. Between the trimmed V and J ends, which lost 7 bases and 0 bases, there was a span of 15 bases. Germline CDR1 is LNHDA and CDR2 is SQIVND (reference sequence). This CDR3 is CASTPGGVMNTEAFF. The DNA for the CDR3 is TGTGCCAGTACTCCCGGGGGGGTTATGAACACTGAAGCTTTCTTT.

This rearrangement joins TRBV3-1 (or the pseudogene TRBV3-2) to TRBJ1-1; D not certain. Germline values: CDR1 LGHDT, CDR2 YNNKEL (reference sequence). This CDR3 comprises 12 residues. With 2 bases removed from V and 4 bases from J, the gap between germline ends came to 5 bases. The CDR3 sequence is CASSQRFTEAFF. Here the CDR3 DNA reads TGTGCCAGCAGCCAAAGGTTCACTGAAGCTTTCTTT.

The gene calls are TRBV7-2 and TRBJ2-7; D is ambiguous. V dropped 1 base and J dropped 2 bases, with 3 bases sitting between them. In germline, CDR1 is SGHTA, CDR2 FQGNSA. CDR3 length equals 12 residues. The CDR3 loop is CASSLETYEQYF. DNA for the CDR3: TGTGCCAGCAGCTTAGAGACCTACGAGCAGTACTTC.

This rearrangement joins TRBV28 to TRBJ2-5; 7 nucleotides match TRBD1. V gave up 6 bases and J gave up 5 bases; unmatched junction bases: 12. This CDR3 contains 15 residues. The germline V gene has CDR1 MDHEN and CDR2 SYDVKM. CDR3 DNA: TGTGCCAGCAGCCCTGACAGGGCAATGGGGGAGACCCAGTACTTC. Protein product: CASSPDRAMGETQYF.

The DNA for the CDR3 is TGTGCCAGCAGTTACTCGTCCAGGGGGCAGTCCGAGCAGTACTTC. Protein sequence: CASSYSSRGQSEQYF. The chain couples TRBV6-5 to TRBJ2-7, with TRBD1 matching 8 bases. This CDR3 has 15 residues. The germline V gene encodes CDR1 MNHEY and CDR2 SVGAGI. Trimming removed 0 bases from V and 6 bases from J; junction bases left unmatched: 7.

The genes are TRBV7-8 and TRBJ1-5; unclear D gene. CDR1 SGHVS and CDR2 FQNEAQ come from the germline V gene. The V end lost 2 bases, the J end lost 4 bases, and 6 bases lay between the germline ends. CDR3 size: 13 residues. Here the CDR3 reads CASSLLTNQPQHF. CDR3 nucleotide sequence: TGTGCCAGCAGCTTACTAACTAATCAGCCCCAGCATTTT.

This sequence joins TRBV28 and TRBJ1-6, with D possibly TRBD1 on 6 matching bases. V was clipped by 5 bases and J by 0 bases, with 14 bases between them. Germline CDR1 MDHEN, CDR2 SYDVKM. The CDR3 contains 17 residues. The CDR3 here is CASSPRTDSSYNSPLHF. The CDR3 DNA sequence: TGTGCCAGCAGTCCCAGGACAGACAGCTCCTATAATTCACCCCTCCACTTT.

This clone has just one count. J is TRBJ2-3 and V is TRBV24-1, with D possibly being TRBD1 or TRBD2 (5 bases each). V gave up 6 bases and J gave up 6 bases, with 9 bases separating them. Germline CDR1 and CDR2: KGHDR and SFDVKD. The CDR3 is 12 residues long. The CDR3 is CATSLGDDTQYF. In DNA form, the CDR3 reads TGTGCCACCAGTCTGGGGGACGATACGCAGTATTTT.